Here is one T cell receptor beta chain with its context. Antigen specificity is unknown. With a J-beta primer mix and a sample-barcoded 5' primer, a second PCR ran roughly 6 to 12 cycles. TCRdb redid the calling of the 5' RACE reads with MiXCR, one entry per CDR3 protein. The sample includes almost 300,000 distinct CDR3 sequences, roughly 26% of them seen just once. CDR3 length: 19 residues. The ends lost 6 bases at V and 4 bases at J; junction bases unmatched: 15. The germline V gene has CDR1 SNHLY and CDR2 FYNNEI. The authors extracted at least 6 micrograms of total RNA per sample. This sample stems from a study of blood T cells in healthy people across ages. Study-wide results and caveats: Naive T cell percentage showed a strong correlation with TCR beta diversity. Per million T cells, TCR beta diversity dropped about linearly as age rose.

Sequenced sample: blood. V and J are TRBV2 and TRBJ2-2; 12 bases are shared with TRBD2. This TCR derives from a woman in her 70s in good health. The CDR3: CASRARTSGTPRSTGELFF. CDR3 in DNA: TGTGCCAGCAGAGCTCGGACTAGCGGGACCCCGCGTTCCACCGGGGAGCTGTTTTTT.